This is a list of T cell receptor beta chains from one sample in a study of blood T cell repertoires in COVID-19. Clones were read by immunoSEQ multiplex PCR, and TCRdb kept only the in-frame ones, dropping some. The sample consists of approximately 110,000 clones, roughly 84% of them appearing once. Material for sequencing was peripheral blood. The source is a woman aged 70-85 years who had recovered from COVID-19. Both conserved end residues are part of each CDR3. Fields, in order: clone size, V gene, J gene, D gene, CDR3 DNA, CDR3 protein. D genes are given only for firm matches. Some rows mark clone size as missing; the rest say once, few, many or name a class of expanded clone.

clone size: few
V gene: TRBV27
J gene: TRBJ1-5
D gene: -
CDR3 DNA: TGTGCCAGCAGTGGTGATCCAGGGGAGCCCCAGCATTTT
CDR3 protein: CASSGDPGEPQHF

clone size: -
V gene: TRBV28
J gene: TRBJ2-7
D gene: -
CDR3 DNA: TGTGCCAGCAGTTTATTCGACTACGGCTACGAGCAGTACTTC
CDR3 protein: CASSLFDYGYEQYF

clone size: -
V gene: TRBV2
J gene: TRBJ1-5
D gene: TRBD1
CDR3 DNA: TGTGCCAGGCCCGGGACAGAGAATCAGCCCCAGCATTTT
CDR3 protein: CARPGTENQPQHF

clone size: few
V gene: TRBV5-1
J gene: TRBJ2-3
D gene: -
CDR3 DNA: TGCGCCAGCAGCTTGGAGGCAGGGTTGACAGATACGCAGTATTTT
CDR3 protein: CASSLEAGLTDTQYF

clone size: -
V gene: TRBV6-6
J gene: TRBJ2-1
D gene: -
CDR3 DNA: TGTGCCAGCAGTTACACTAGGGCCGAGGAGCAGTTCTTC
CDR3 protein: CASSYTRAEEQFF

clone size: -
V gene: TRBV19
J gene: TRBJ1-4
D gene: -
CDR3 DNA: TGTGCCAGTACGCGGGGGGGGAATGAAAAACTGTTTTTT
CDR3 protein: CASTRGGNEKLFF

clone size: -
V gene: TRBV7-3
J gene: TRBJ2-7
D gene: TRBD1
CDR3 DNA: TGTGCCAGCAGCTTTCGGGGCGGGACAGGGTCATACGAGCAGTACTTC
CDR3 protein: CASSFRGGTGSYEQYF

clone size: -
V gene: TRBV7-2
J gene: TRBJ2-7
D gene: -
CDR3 DNA: TGTGCCAGCAGCCCCCGAGGAAGCGGGAGGGACGGACAGGGGGAGCAGTACTTC
CDR3 protein: CASSPRGSGRDGQGEQYF

clone size: -
V gene: TRBV18
J gene: TRBJ1-2
D gene: TRBD1
CDR3 DNA: TGTGCCAGCTCACCACTCATAGACAGGGGCACCGGTAATACGAGGACCTTC
CDR3 protein: CASSPLIDRGTGNTRTF

clone size: -
V gene: TRBV12-3/TRBV12-4
J gene: TRBJ2-5
D gene: -
CDR3 DNA: TGTGCCAGCAGTTTACAAGCATGGGAGACCCAGTACTTC
CDR3 protein: CASSLQAWETQYF

clone size: few
V gene: TRBV7-8
J gene: TRBJ1-3
D gene: TRBD1
CDR3 DNA: TGTGCCAGCAGCCCGACAGGGCGAGGAAACACCATATATTTT
CDR3 protein: CASSPTGRGNTIYF

clone size: -
V gene: TRBV4-1
J gene: TRBJ2-5
D gene: TRBD1
CDR3 DNA: TGCGCCAGCAGCCGGTCTTGGGGACAGCGAGAAGAGACCCAGTACTTC
CDR3 protein: CASSRSWGQREETQYF

clone size: few
V gene: TRBV14
J gene: TRBJ1-2
D gene: -
CDR3 DNA: TGTGCCAGCAGCCAAGAGGGGGCCTACAGTTACTATGGCTACACCTTC
CDR3 protein: CASSQEGAYSYYGYTF

clone size: -
V gene: TRBV6-6
J gene: TRBJ2-6
D gene: -
CDR3 DNA: TGTGCCAGCAGTCCGACAACAACAAACTCTGGGGCCAACGTCCTGACTTTC
CDR3 protein: CASSPTTTNSGANVLTF

clone size: -
V gene: TRBV7-7
J gene: TRBJ2-5
D gene: -
CDR3 DNA: TGTGCCAGCAGCGCGACCCACAGGTCCCAAGAGACCCAGTACTTC
CDR3 protein: CASSATHRSQETQYF

clone size: few
V gene: TRBV6-5
J gene: TRBJ2-1
D gene: TRBD2
CDR3 DNA: TGTGCCAGCCGCGGGGGGGGACGTAATGAGCAGTTCTTC
CDR3 protein: CASRGGGRNEQFF

clone size: -
V gene: TRBV3-1/TRBV3-2
J gene: TRBJ2-5
D gene: TRBD2
CDR3 DNA: TGTGCCAGCAGCCAAGCCGGGGGGGGAGGGGAGACCCAGTACTTC
CDR3 protein: CASSQAGGGGETQYF

clone size: -
V gene: TRBV9
J gene: TRBJ2-3
D gene: -
CDR3 DNA: TGTGCCAGCGAAAGGAGCGTCAACACAGATACGCAGTATTTT
CDR3 protein: CASERSVNTDTQYF

clone size: -
V gene: TRBV7-2
J gene: TRBJ2-5
D gene: -
CDR3 DNA: TGTGCCAGCAGCTCAGGGGGGAGAGATCAAGAGACCCAGTACTTC
CDR3 protein: CASSSGGRDQETQYF

clone size: -
V gene: TRBV12-1
J gene: TRBJ2-3
D gene: -
CDR3 DNA: TGTGCCAGCAGCTTTGCCTGTCCCCCCGGGACTAGCGGGAGAACAGATACGCAGTATTTT
CDR3 protein: CASSFACPPGTSGRTDTQYF

clone size: few
V gene: TRBV7-6
J gene: TRBJ1-5
D gene: TRBD1
CDR3 DNA: TGTGCCAGCAGCTTAGAAACAGGGGTCAATCAGCCCCAGCATTTT
CDR3 protein: CASSLETGVNQPQHF

clone size: -
V gene: TRBV5-6
J gene: TRBJ1-1
D gene: TRBD1
CDR3 DNA: TGTGCCAGCAGCTCCTGGACAGGGGTGCCTGAAGCTTTCTTT
CDR3 protein: CASSSWTGVPEAFF

clone size: -
V gene: TRBV5-1
J gene: TRBJ1-5
D gene: -
CDR3 DNA: TGCGCCAGCAGCTTAGATCCGGATCAGCCCCAGCATTTT
CDR3 protein: CASSLDPDQPQHF

clone size: once
V gene: TRBV30
J gene: TRBJ1-2
D gene: TRBD1
CDR3 DNA: TGTGCCTGGAGTGCGGACAGGTCCGAACCGCCCATGGGGGGCTACACCTTC
CDR3 protein: CAWSADRSEPPMGGYTF

clone size: -
V gene: TRBV6-2/TRBV6-3
J gene: TRBJ2-3
D gene: TRBD2
CDR3 DNA: TGTGCCAGCAGTTACTCGTCGGGACGGACTAGCGCCACAGATACGCAGTATTTT
CDR3 protein: CASSYSSGRTSATDTQYF

clone size: -
V gene: TRBV3-1/TRBV3-2
J gene: TRBJ2-5
D gene: TRBD2
CDR3 DNA: TGTGCCAGCAGCCAAATGGGGGGGACGACGCAAGAGACCCAGTACTTC
CDR3 protein: CASSQMGGTTQETQYF

clone size: -
V gene: TRBV19
J gene: TRBJ1-5
D gene: -
CDR3 DNA: TGTGCCAGTAGTATTCTCGGGGGTGGTCGTAGCAATCAGCCCCAGCATTTT
CDR3 protein: CASSILGGGRSNQPQHF

clone size: -
V gene: TRBV5-1
J gene: TRBJ2-1
D gene: TRBD2
CDR3 DNA: TGCGCCAGCAGCTTGCGACTAGCAGGTGAGCAGTTCTTC
CDR3 protein: CASSLRLAGEQFF

clone size: -
V gene: TRBV6-5
J gene: TRBJ2-2
D gene: -
CDR3 DNA: TGTGCCAGCAGCCGGGCCGGGGAGCTGTTTTTT
CDR3 protein: CASSRAGELFF

clone size: few
V gene: TRBV9
J gene: TRBJ1-4
D gene: -
CDR3 DNA: TGTGCCAGCAGCATGGCCCTCGATGAAAAACTGTTTTTT
CDR3 protein: CASSMALDEKLFF

clone size: -
V gene: TRBV11-1
J gene: TRBJ2-7
D gene: -
CDR3 DNA: TGTGCCAGCAGCTTCTTACGGGTACAAAGCTACGAGCAGTACTTC
CDR3 protein: CASSFLRVQSYEQYF

clone size: -
V gene: TRBV27
J gene: TRBJ1-6
D gene: TRBD1
CDR3 DNA: TGTGCCAGCAGTTTCCGGCAGGGGGCAAATCTGGGGGTTAGGTCCTATAATTCACCCCTCCACTTT
CDR3 protein: CASSFRQGANLGVRSYNSPLHF

clone size: -
V gene: TRBV19
J gene: TRBJ2-1
D gene: TRBD1
CDR3 DNA: TGTGCCAGTAGTACCCCTAACAGGGGGAAGTGGGGCAATGAGCAGTTCTTC
CDR3 protein: CASSTPNRGKWGNEQFF

clone size: -
V gene: TRBV19
J gene: TRBJ1-1
D gene: -
CDR3 DNA: TGTGCCAGTAGTTCCCAGAGAGGCACTGAAGCTTTCTTT
CDR3 protein: CASSSQRGTEAFF

clone size: -
V gene: TRBV19
J gene: TRBJ1-4
D gene: -
CDR3 DNA: TGTGCCAGTAGTATCTCCAATGAAAAACTGTTTTTT
CDR3 protein: CASSISNEKLFF

clone size: -
V gene: TRBV5-1
J gene: TRBJ1-4
D gene: -
CDR3 DNA: TGCGCCAGCAGCTCGTCCGGCAGAGGGGAAAAACTGTTTTTT
CDR3 protein: CASSSSGRGEKLFF

clone size: -
V gene: TRBV19
J gene: TRBJ1-2
D gene: -
CDR3 DNA: TGTGCCAGTACTACTGGAGGTCGGGGCTATGGCTACACCTTC
CDR3 protein: CASTTGGRGYGYTF

clone size: -
V gene: TRBV6-2/TRBV6-3
J gene: TRBJ2-6
D gene: TRBD1
CDR3 DNA: TGTGCCAGCAGCCCACGTCCCGGGACAGGGGGATGGTACGGGAGCTCTGGGGCCAACGTCCTGACTTTC
CDR3 protein: CASSPRPGTGGWYGSSGANVLTF

clone size: -
V gene: TRBV3-1/TRBV3-2
J gene: TRBJ1-6
D gene: -
CDR3 DNA: TGTGCCAGCAGCCGAAGCGGGGATTCACCCCTCCACTTT
CDR3 protein: CASSRSGDSPLHF

clone size: -
V gene: TRBV25-1
J gene: TRBJ1-1
D gene: -
CDR3 DNA: TGTGCCAGCAGTAACTACGACAGAGAAGCTTTCTTT
CDR3 protein: CASSNYDREAFF

clone size: -
V gene: TRBV4-2
J gene: TRBJ2-5
D gene: TRBD2
CDR3 DNA: TGTGCCAGCAGCCAAGGGAGCGGGAGCCAAGAGACCCAGTACTTC
CDR3 protein: CASSQGSGSQETQYF

clone size: few
V gene: TRBV15
J gene: TRBJ2-7
D gene: -
CDR3 DNA: TGTGCCACCAGCAGAGACACAGGGGAGCAGTACTTC
CDR3 protein: CATSRDTGEQYF

clone size: -
V gene: TRBV11-2
J gene: TRBJ2-3
D gene: TRBD2
CDR3 DNA: TGTGCCAGCAGCTTCGCGGGAGATATCTCAGATACGCAGTATTTT
CDR3 protein: CASSFAGDISDTQYF

clone size: -
V gene: TRBV7-7
J gene: TRBJ2-7
D gene: -
CDR3 DNA: TGTGCTAGCAGCTTGGGGGGTTCGAACGAGCAGTACTTC
CDR3 protein: CASSLGGSNEQYF

clone size: -
V gene: TRBV5-4
J gene: TRBJ1-6
D gene: TRBD1
CDR3 DNA: TGTGCCAGCAGCCTGGACAGGGCCCTTAATTCACCCCTCCACTTT
CDR3 protein: CASSLDRALNSPLHF

clone size: -
V gene: TRBV3-1/TRBV3-2
J gene: TRBJ1-5
D gene: -
CDR3 DNA: TGTGCCAGCAGCCAAGCCACGGCAGGGGCACGCAATCAGCCCCAGCATTTT
CDR3 protein: CASSQATAGARNQPQHF

clone size: -
V gene: TRBV5-5
J gene: TRBJ1-4
D gene: -
CDR3 DNA: TGTGCCAGCCGCCCCCCGACAGAAACTAATGAAAAACTGTTTTTT
CDR3 protein: CASRPPTETNEKLFF

clone size: -
V gene: TRBV24-1
J gene: TRBJ2-7
D gene: -
CDR3 DNA: TGTGCCACCAGTGATGCCGGGACACACTACGAGCAGTACTTC
CDR3 protein: CATSDAGTHYEQYF

clone size: once
V gene: TRBV11-2
J gene: TRBJ2-5
D gene: -
CDR3 DNA: TGTGCCAGCGGACTAGAGACCCAGTACTTC
CDR3 protein: CASGLETQYF

clone size: -
V gene: TRBV5-6
J gene: TRBJ1-5
D gene: TRBD1
CDR3 DNA: TGTGCCAGCAGTAGTCGTCCAGGGGGGAAGCCCCAGCATTTT
CDR3 protein: CASSSRPGGKPQHF

clone size: few
V gene: TRBV30
J gene: TRBJ1-3
D gene: -
CDR3 DNA: TGTGCCGGGGGGGAGCACTCTGGAAACACCATATATTTT
CDR3 protein: CAGGEHSGNTIYF

clone size: -
V gene: TRBV6-2/TRBV6-3
J gene: TRBJ2-1
D gene: -
CDR3 DNA: TGTGCCAGCAGTTCCGCCGGGGGTGTCAATGAGCAGTTCTTC
CDR3 protein: CASSSAGGVNEQFF

clone size: -
V gene: TRBV28
J gene: TRBJ1-2
D gene: -
CDR3 DNA: TGTGCCAGCAGTTTAGGAGTTTGGACAGACTATGGCTACACCTTC
CDR3 protein: CASSLGVWTDYGYTF

clone size: -
V gene: TRBV28
J gene: TRBJ2-5
D gene: TRBD1
CDR3 DNA: TGTGCCAGCAGTTTTGGGGCAGGGGGTCCTCAAGAGACCCAGTACTTC
CDR3 protein: CASSFGAGGPQETQYF

clone size: -
V gene: TRBV5-5
J gene: TRBJ2-5
D gene: -
CDR3 DNA: TGTGCCAGCAGCTTGTCAGTGCAAGAGACCCAGTACTTC
CDR3 protein: CASSLSVQETQYF

clone size: -
V gene: TRBV28
J gene: TRBJ1-2
D gene: -
CDR3 DNA: TGTGCCAGCAGTCGTGCGGCTAACTATGGCTACACCTTC
CDR3 protein: CASSRAANYGYTF

clone size: -
V gene: TRBV19
J gene: TRBJ2-7
D gene: TRBD2
CDR3 DNA: TGTGCCAGTAGTACCCGGACTAGCGGGCCCTACGAGCAGTACTTC
CDR3 protein: CASSTRTSGPYEQYF